The 11 T cell receptor beta chains below all came from one sample that was sequenced in a study of blood T cell repertoires in COVID-19. Only in-frame clones appear in the TCRdb table, and some are missing; sequencing was by immunoSEQ multiplex PCR. The sample has 250,000 or so clones, around 87% seen once. The sample consisted of peripheral blood. The source of these receptors is a woman aged 60-70 years with COVID-19, enrolled during active disease.

The CDR3 loop reads CASSQSATLHF. In nucleotides, the CDR3 is TGCGCCAGCAGTCAATCGGCCACCCTCCACTTT. The rearrangement links TRBV23-1 to TRBJ1-6; D is unclear. TRBV23-1 is an ORF; its function is uncertain. The length of the CDR3 is 11 residues. Trimming took off 0 bases at V and 14 bases at J, with 5 bases between the two ends.

This chain joins TRBV4-1 and TRBJ2-2; D ambiguous. The CDR3 totals 14 residues. V was pared by 1 base and J by 7 bases, with 10 bases between. Germline V CDR1 and CDR2: MGHRA, YSYEKL. CDR3 sequence (DNA): TGCGCCAGCAGCCAAGGTCTTCCTAACGGGGAGCTGTTTTTT. Amino acid sequence: CASSQGLPNGELFF.

The chain uses TRBV4-3 and TRBJ1-1; maybe TRBD1 (6 bases). This CDR3 has 15 amino acids. Germline V gene sequence: CDR1 LGHNA, CDR2 YSLEER. Trimming took off 3 bases at V and 1 base at J, with 12 bases between the two ends. CDR3 amino acids: CASSQHPGQNTEAFF. The CDR3 DNA reads as TGCGCCAGCAGCCAGCACCCGGGACAGAACACTGAAGCTTTCTTT.

The chain combines TRBV7-9 with TRBJ2-5; TRBD2 matches 10 bases. J gave up 2 bases and V 3 bases, and 6 bases lay outside the gene matches. Germline V CDR1 and CDR2: SEHNR, FQNEAQ (reference sequence). The CDR3 totals 16 residues. The CDR3 DNA reads as TGTGCCAGCAGCTTCGGGCTGACTAGCGGGCAAGAGACCCAGTACTTC. Its protein product is CASSFGLTSGQETQYF.

Only a few counts were recorded for this clone. V and J are TRBV30 and TRBJ2-7; 10 bases align to TRBD2. Germline V lookup: CDR1 GTSNPN, CDR2 SVGIG (reference sequence). The CDR3 spans 17 residues. Trimming removed 1 base from V and 2 bases from J; junction bases left unmatched: 11. The CDR3 region has the DNA TGTGCCTGGAGTGGGGGCAAGCGGGGGGGCCAAGCCTACGAGCAGTACTTC. Translating gives CAWSGGKRGGQAYEQYF. The full variable domain, with the rest looked up from reference TRBV30 and TRBJ2-7, is SQTIHQWPATLVQPVGSPLSLECTVEGTSNPNLYWYRQAAGRGLQLLFYSVGIGQISSEVPQNLSASRPQDRQFILSSKKLLLSDSGFYLCAWSGGKRGGQAYEQYFGPGTRLTVT.

V usage is TRBV6-5 and J usage is TRBJ1-6; D not certain. The germline gives CDR1 MNHEY, CDR2 SVGAGI. Trimming cost V 2 bases and J 7 bases, with 9 bases left between them. This CDR3 has 14 amino acids. Written as DNA, the CDR3 is TGTGCCAGCAGTTACAGACAAATGAATTCACCCCTCCACTTT. It is translated as CASSYRQMNSPLHF.

The V call is TRBV21-1, the J call TRBJ1-5. TRBV21-1 is described as a pseudogene. The CDR3 is made up of 16 amino acids. CDR3 residues: CASIVRNGGGHQPQHF. The DNA of the CDR3 is TGTGCCAGCATCGTCCGGAACGGAGGAGGACATCAGCCCCAGCATTTT.

This sequence joins TRBV3-1 (or the pseudogene TRBV3-2) and TRBJ1-1; D gene unclear. The CDR3 runs 13 residues. Germline CDR1 LGHDT, CDR2 YNNKEL (reference sequence). The V end was cut by 4 bases, the J end by 8 bases, with 14 bases between. The CDR3 sequence is CASSPEPGGEAFF. The CDR3 DNA sequence: TGTGCCAGCAGCCCAGAACCGGGAGGAGAAGCTTTCTTT.

This clone appeared a single time. V is TRBV30 and J is TRBJ1-4; perhaps TRBD1 as D (5 bases). CDR1 GTSNPN and CDR2 SVGIG come from the germline V gene (reference sequence). The CDR3 covers 14 residues. V lost 3 bases to trimming and J lost 8 bases, with 16 bases between them. The CDR3 DNA sequence: TGTGCCTGGAGGCCGGGAGGGGCTGGAGAAAAACTGTTTTTT. Amino acids: CAWRPGGAGEKLFF.

In its sample, this clone was seen once. This sequence joins TRBV11-1 and TRBJ1-4, with 7 nucleotides matching TRBD1. The trim removed 2 bases at V and 11 bases at J, leaving 8 bases unmatched. CDR1 and CDR2 (germline): SGHAT, FQDESV (reference sequence). This CDR3 comprises 14 residues. Here the CDR3 reads CASSLNRDSLKLFF. The CDR3 nucleotides are TGTGCCAGCAGCTTAAACCGGGACAGCCTTAAACTGTTTTTT.

This clone was observed a handful of times. This chain connects TRBV29-1 to TRBJ1-1; TRBD1 agrees at 7 bases. V was pared by 4 bases and J by 6 bases, with 2 bases of the junction left unmatched. Germline values: CDR1 SQVTM, CDR2 ANQGSEA. The CDR3 is made up of 11 amino acids. This CDR3 reads CSVGQGSEAFF. The DNA for the CDR3 is TGCAGCGTTGGACAGGGTTCTGAAGCTTTCTTT.